This is a list of T cell receptor beta chains from one sample in a study of radiation and T cells in renal cell carcinoma. Sequencing was performed with immunoSEQ multiplex PCR; in TCRdb, only in-frame clones are kept and a portion is missing. The sample comprises approximately 90,000 clones, 70% to 90% of which are singletons, and roughly 8% rests with the top ten. Sequenced here: blood, sampled from a patient whose treatment included radiotherapy and nephrectomy. The source of these receptors is a man aged 50-60 years with renal cell carcinoma. Both conserved end residues are part of each CDR3. The D gene is left open where the match is weak. Size is stated for part of the rows, as once, few or many counts, or as a class when the clone is expanded.

TRBV6-5	once	NA	TRBJ2-3	CASSYGLYSTDTQYF	TGTGCCAGCAGTTACGGGCTGTATAGCACAGATACGCAGTATTTT
TRBV20-1	NA	NA	TRBJ2-1	CSAPRYNEQFF	TGCAGTGCCCCTAGGTACAATGAGCAGTTCTTC
TRBV5-4	few	NA	TRBJ1-5	CASSLGVSQPQHF	TGTGCCAGCAGTTTGGGGGTGTCTCAGCCCCAGCATTTT
TRBV2	NA	TRBD2	TRBJ2-7	CASSSLAGTSGRTYEQYF	TGTGCCAGCAGCAGCCTCGCCGGGACTAGCGGGAGGACCTACGAGCAGTACTTC
TRBV7-3	NA	TRBD1	TRBJ2-2	CASRGQANTGELFF	TGTGCCAGCAGGGGACAGGCGAACACCGGGGAGCTGTTTTTT
TRBV15	NA	TRBD1	TRBJ2-6	CATTGTVFSGANVLTF	TGTGCCACAACCGGGACAGTCTTTTCTGGGGCCAACGTCCTGACTTTC
TRBV7-2	NA	TRBD2	TRBJ2-2	CASQSGGITGELFF	TGTGCCTCCCAGTCCGGGGGGATTACCGGGGAGCTGTTTTTT
TRBV6-5	NA	NA	TRBJ2-5	CARQRGETQYF	TGTGCCAGGCAGAGGGGAGAGACCCAGTACTTC
TRBV5-1	NA	NA	TRBJ2-1	CASSLGDTYNEQFF	TGCGCCAGCAGCTTGGGGGACACTTACAATGAGCAGTTCTTC
TRBV4-3	NA	NA	TRBJ1-3	CASSQEAIPGAGNTIYF	TGCGCCAGCAGCCAAGAAGCGATTCCCGGCGCTGGAAACACCATATATTTT
TRBV4-3	NA	TRBD1	TRBJ1-2	CASSQETGVVNYGYTF	TGCGCCAGCAGCCAAGAGACAGGGGTTGTGAACTATGGCTACACCTTC
TRBV29-1	NA	NA	TRBJ2-3	CSVDYTVLGSDTQYF	TGCAGCGTTGACTACACCGTCTTGGGGTCAGATACGCAGTATTTT
TRBV27	NA	NA	TRBJ2-2	CASSLDVGFGELFF	TGTGCCAGCAGTTTAGACGTGGGTTTCGGGGAGCTGTTTTTT
TRBV5-4	NA	TRBD2	TRBJ2-3	CASSTASGRDTDTQYF	TGTGCCAGCAGCACCGCAAGCGGGAGAGACACAGATACGCAGTATTTT
TRBV27	NA	TRBD1	TRBJ2-1	CASSRDVGQGGNEQFF	TGTGCCAGCAGTCGCGACGTAGGACAGGGGGGGAATGAGCAGTTCTTC
TRBV2	NA	NA	TRBJ1-5	CASSEGPNQPQHF	TGTGCCAGCAGTGAAGGGCCCAATCAGCCCCAGCATTTT
TRBV18	once	TRBD2	TRBJ2-5	CASSPIGTRGETQYF	TGTGCCAGCTCACCAATCGGGACTAGAGGGGAGACCCAGTACTTC
TRBV19	NA	NA	TRBJ1-4	CASSITRGNEKLFF	TGTGCCAGTAGTATAACGAGGGGTAATGAAAAACTGTTTTTT
TRBV9	NA	TRBD2	TRBJ2-3	CASSVASPGLAEITDTQYF	TGTGCCAGCAGCGTAGCTAGCCCGGGACTAGCTGAAATCACAGATACGCAGTATTTT
TRBV18	NA	NA	TRBJ1-5	CASSLDILQPQHF	TGTGCCAGCTCACTGGACATTCTTCAGCCCCAGCATTTT
TRBV4-1	NA	TRBD1	TRBJ2-2	CASSLSQGVNGELFF	TGCGCCAGCAGCCTTTCACAGGGGGTTAACGGGGAGCTGTTTTTT
TRBV30	NA	NA	TRBJ1-5	CAWSVRSGTQPQHF	TGTGCCTGGAGTGTACGTTCGGGGACTCAGCCCCAGCATTTT
TRBV9	NA	NA	TRBJ2-1	CASSVGGTSIYNEQFF	TGTGCCAGCAGCGTAGGAGGGACAAGCATCTACAATGAGCAGTTCTTC
TRBV6-1	NA	NA	TRBJ2-5	CASTDGGGVETQYF	TGTGCCAGCACCGATGGGGGGGGCGTGGAGACCCAGTACTTC
TRBV9	NA	NA	TRBJ1-3	CASSAYTGSGNTIYF	TGTGCCAGCAGCGCATATACAGGGTCTGGAAACACCATATATTTT
TRBV28	NA	NA	TRBJ2-6	CASRRQAGANVLTF	TGTGCCAGCAGACGACAGGCTGGGGCCAACGTCCTGACTTTC
TRBV5-6	NA	NA	TRBJ2-7	CASSRLQGSFEQYF	TGTGCCAGCAGCCGCTTGCAGGGCTCGTTCGAGCAGTACTTC
TRBV19	NA	NA	TRBJ1-4	CASRPDRNEKLFF	TGTGCCAGTCGGCCCGACAGAAATGAAAAACTGTTTTTT